These T cell receptor beta chains were read from a single sample in a study of shared clonotypes between healthy human individuals. The protocol was immunoSEQ multiplex PCR, while the TCRdb copy is restricted to in-frame clones and leaves out a portion. The sample carries more than 1 million clones, about 80% recorded once. Sequenced: memory CD4+ T cells from PBMCs. All receptors come from a man aged 18 to 29 in good health. Some clones in this sample may be carry-over from other donors' samples. Both conserved end residues are part of each CDR3. Fields, in order: V gene, D gene, clone size, J gene, CDR3 protein, CDR3 DNA. A D gene is named only where the DNA matches it firmly. Expanded clones get a size class; other rows say once, few or many, or leave the size out.

>TRBV9|.|.|TRBJ2-3
CASSVLSRGDTQYF
TGTGCCAGCAGCGTATTGTCTCGGGGGGATACGCAGTATTTT
>TRBV19|.|.|TRBJ1-5
CASMGRGGNQPQHF
TGTGCCAGTATGGGGAGGGGTGGCAATCAGCCCCAGCATTTT
>TRBV5-5|.|.|TRBJ1-3
CASSPRTYGNTIYF
TGTGCCAGCAGCCCGAGGACTTATGGAAACACCATATATTTT
>TRBV2|TRBD2|.|TRBJ2-2
CASTLAGEGTGELFF
TGTGCCAGTACTCTCGCGGGGGAGGGGACCGGGGAGCTGTTTTTT
>TRBV28|.|.|TRBJ2-3
CASSGSWRELTDTQYF
TGTGCCAGCAGTGGTAGCTGGCGGGAACTCACAGATACGCAGTATTTT
>TRBV11-2|.|.|TRBJ2-1
CASSSRGAGNEQFF
TGTGCCAGCAGCTCCAGGGGTGCAGGGAATGAGCAGTTCTTC
>TRBV4-2|.|few|TRBJ1-1
CASSQAGVGEAFF
TGTGCCAGCAGCCAAGCAGGGGTTGGTGAAGCTTTCTTT
>TRBV7-2|.|.|TRBJ1-2
CASSLGGRRGYTF
TGTGCCAGCAGCCTCGGCGGGCGTCGGGGCTACACCTTC
>TRBV29-1|.|.|TRBJ2-1
CSGSDLGYNEQFF
TGCAGCGGCTCTGACCTAGGCTACAATGAGCAGTTCTTC
>TRBV7-2|TRBD2|.|TRBJ2-3
CASSFTSGARTDTQYF
TGTGCCAGCAGCTTTACTAGCGGGGCCCGCACAGATACGCAGTATTTT
>TRBV5-6|.|.|TRBJ2-3
CASSPDTQYF
TGTGCCAGCAGCCCAGATACGCAGTATTTT
>TRBV19|.|.|TRBJ2-1
CASIGRGTYYNEQFF
TGTGCCAGTATTGGGCGCGGGACATACTACAATGAGCAGTTCTTC
>TRBV9|.|few|TRBJ2-6
CASSVNGGANVLTF
TGTGCCAGCAGCGTAAACGGGGGAGCCAACGTCCTGACTTTC
>TRBV28|TRBD2|.|TRBJ2-7
CASSFRAGGTTIYEQYF
TGTGCCAGCAGTTTTCGAGCGGGAGGGACTACGATCTACGAGCAGTACTTC
>TRBV18|.|few|TRBJ1-2
CASSREGGGYGYTF
TGTGCCAGCTCACGGGAAGGAGGGGGCTATGGCTACACCTTC
>TRBV7-9|.|.|TRBJ1-1
CASSPSGGMNTEAFF
TGTGCCAGCAGCCCCAGCGGGGGTATGAACACTGAAGCTTTCTTT
>TRBV4-3|.|.|TRBJ2-1
CASSQVGPGGEQFF
TGCGCCAGCAGCCAAGTGGGGCCGGGTGGTGAGCAGTTCTTC
>TRBV5-1|.|.|TRBJ2-1
CASSAQGMHEQFF
TGCGCCAGCAGCGCGCAGGGTATGCATGAGCAGTTCTTC
>TRBV7-3|TRBD2|.|TRBJ2-3
CASSLRGGLGTDTQYF
TGTGCCAGCAGCTTAAGGGGTGGACTAGGAACAGATACGCAGTATTTT
>TRBV11-2|.|.|TRBJ2-3
CASSPRTRTDTQYF
TGTGCCAGCAGCCCGCGGACTCGCACAGATACGCAGTATTTT
>TRBV5-1|.|once|TRBJ2-3
CASSLGAETDTQYF
TGCGCCAGCAGCTTGGGGGCCGAGACAGATACGCAGTATTTT
>TRBV29-1|.|.|TRBJ1-5
CSVELWGGDQHF
TGCAGCGTTGAACTCTGGGGAGGGGACCAGCATTTT
>TRBV30|TRBD1|.|TRBJ2-2
CAWVGQGAGELFF
TGTGCCTGGGTAGGACAGGGGGCCGGGGAGCTGTTTTTT
>TRBV28|.|.|TRBJ1-6
CASSLVQSPLHF
TGTGCCAGCAGTTTAGTCCAATCACCCCTCCACTTT
>TRBV28|TRBD1|.|TRBJ1-2
CASSPGGVVGGYTF
TGTGCCAGCAGCCCAGGGGGCGTAGTGGGGGGCTACACCTTC
>TRBV5-1|TRBD2|.|TRBJ2-5
CASSWEGQGSTETQYF
TGCGCCAGCAGCTGGGAGGGGCAGGGTTCAACAGAGACCCAGTACTTC
>TRBV7-2|TRBD1|.|TRBJ2-1
CASSLGGQGVSREQFF
TGTGCCAGCAGCCTAGGGGGACAGGGGGTTAGTCGTGAGCAGTTCTTC
>TRBV9|.|few|TRBJ1-1
CASSVVPDTEAFF
TGTGCCAGCAGCGTAGTTCCTGACACTGAAGCTTTCTTT
>TRBV5-1|.|.|TRBJ2-1
CASSLAGSNEQFF
TGCGCCAGCAGCTTGGCCGGGAGCAATGAGCAGTTCTTC
>TRBV19|.|.|TRBJ1-5
CASSPQQGNQPQHF
TGTGCCAGTAGTCCTCAGCAGGGCAATCAGCCCCAGCATTTT
>TRBV29-1|.|.|TRBJ2-1
CSVVSGDGEQFF
TGCAGCGTTGTTTCAGGGGACGGTGAGCAGTTCTTC
>TRBV5-1|TRBD1|few|TRBJ1-5
CASSVSGTGNQPQHF
TGCGCCAGCAGCGTCTCCGGGACAGGGAACCAGCCCCAGCATTTT
>TRBV27|TRBD1|.|TRBJ2-3
CASSLGQYRDTQYF
TGTGCCAGCAGTCTGGGACAGTATCGGGATACGCAGTATTTT
>TRBV7-3|.|.|TRBJ1-1
CASSPTRDTNTEAFF
TGTGCCAGCAGCCCGACCAGGGACACGAACACTGAAGCTTTCTTT
>TRBV5-1|TRBD2|once|TRBJ2-2
CASSLPGAGGRTGELFF
TGCGCCAGCAGCTTGCCGGGCGCGGGAGGAAGGACCGGGGAGCTGTTTTTT
>TRBV7-3|TRBD1|once|TRBJ2-1
CASSWGQGLAEQFF
TGTGCCAGCTCTTGGGGACAGGGGCTGGCTGAGCAGTTCTTC
>TRBV7-8|.|.|TRBJ2-4
CASSSIPFGVSAKNIQYF
TGTGCCAGCAGCTCTATCCCCTTCGGGGTTTCTGCCAAAAACATTCAGTACTTC
>TRBV29-1|.|.|TRBJ1-2
CSVVRGAGGYTF
TGCAGCGTTGTGCGGGGGGCAGGGGGCTACACCTTC
>TRBV27|.|few|TRBJ2-7
CASTPGWGRDGEQYF
TGTGCCAGCACCCCGGGATGGGGGCGGGACGGGGAGCAGTACTTC
>TRBV11-1|TRBD1|.|TRBJ2-5
CASSFDRGSVETQYF
TGTGCCAGCAGCTTCGACAGGGGGTCGGTTGAGACCCAGTACTTC
>TRBV9|.|.|TRBJ1-3
CASTPGAGNTIYF
TGTGCCAGCACCCCGGGGGCTGGAAACACCATATATTTT
>TRBV4-1|.|.|TRBJ2-1
CASSQPTRSIYNEQFF
TGCGCCAGCAGCCAACCGACTCGCTCTATTTACAATGAGCAGTTCTTC
>TRBV2|.|.|TRBJ2-1
CASWRGLNEQFF
TGTGCCAGCTGGCGGGGGCTGAATGAGCAGTTCTTC
>TRBV5-4|.|.|TRBJ2-1
CASSKGGGADNEQFF
TGTGCCAGCAGCAAGGGGGGAGGGGCCGACAATGAGCAGTTCTTC
>TRBV29-1|.|.|TRBJ1-2
CSVGVGSGYTF
TGCAGCGTTGGTGTGGGGAGTGGCTACACCTTC